This T cell receptor (beta chain) appears in the sequencing data of a study of cytomegalovirus exposure and HLA in healthy donors. Overall study findings and caveats: In a later analysis, TCR beta V- and J-gene trimming was associated with a missense DCLRE1C variant.

V trimming: 1 base; J trimming: 4 bases; junction bases outside the gene matches: 11. This CDR3 region has 20 residues. Looked up from germline, CDR1 is MGHRA and CDR2 is YSYEKL. Points on this clone: Antigen unknown.

Use of 60 Vbeta and 13 Jbeta primers characterized the PCR. TCRdb's copy holds only in-frame clones and misses some; the assay was immunoSEQ multiplex PCR. The profile shows about 150,000 clones, roughly 80% of them singletons. The TCR sequence derives from a woman between 40 and 55 years old in good health and CMV-seronegative. Sequencing was carried out using PBMCs. V is TRBV4-1 and J is TRBJ2-6, with 12 bases identical to TRBD1. CDR3 sequence: CASSQAPGTGGSRGANVLTF. CDR3 coding DNA: TGCGCCAGCAGCCAAGCCCCCGGGACAGGGGGCTCAAGGGGGGCCAACGTCCTGACTTTC.